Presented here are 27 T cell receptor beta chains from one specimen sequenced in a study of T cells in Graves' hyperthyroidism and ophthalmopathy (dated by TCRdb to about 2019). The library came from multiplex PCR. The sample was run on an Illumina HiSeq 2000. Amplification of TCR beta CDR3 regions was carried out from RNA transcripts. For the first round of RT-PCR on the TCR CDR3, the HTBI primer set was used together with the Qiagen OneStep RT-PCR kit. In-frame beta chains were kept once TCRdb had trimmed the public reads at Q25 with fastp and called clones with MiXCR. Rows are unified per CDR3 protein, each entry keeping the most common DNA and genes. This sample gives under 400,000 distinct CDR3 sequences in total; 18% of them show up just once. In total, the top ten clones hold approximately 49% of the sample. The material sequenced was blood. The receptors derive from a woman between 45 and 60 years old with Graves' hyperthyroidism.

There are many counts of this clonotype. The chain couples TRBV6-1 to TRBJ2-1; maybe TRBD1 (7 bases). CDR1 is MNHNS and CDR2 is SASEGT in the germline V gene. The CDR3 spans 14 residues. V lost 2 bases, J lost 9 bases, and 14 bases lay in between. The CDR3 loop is CASSESGGGGEQFF. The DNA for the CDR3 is TGTGCCAGCAGTGAAAGTGGAGGGGGCGGTGAGCAGTTCTTC.

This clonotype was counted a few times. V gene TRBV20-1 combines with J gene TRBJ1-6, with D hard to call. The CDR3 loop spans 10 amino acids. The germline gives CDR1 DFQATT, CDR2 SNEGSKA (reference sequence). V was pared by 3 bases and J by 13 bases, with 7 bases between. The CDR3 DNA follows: TGCAGTGCTAGTGCTCGGCCCCTCCACTTT. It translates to CSASARPLHF.

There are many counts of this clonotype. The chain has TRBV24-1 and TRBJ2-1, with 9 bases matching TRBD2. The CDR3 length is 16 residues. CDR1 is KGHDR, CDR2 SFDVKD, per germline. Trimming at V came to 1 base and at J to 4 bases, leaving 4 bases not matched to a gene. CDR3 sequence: CATSDLPSGAYNEQFF. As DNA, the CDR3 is TGTGCCACCAGTGATTTACCTAGCGGGGCTTACAATGAGCAGTTCTTC.

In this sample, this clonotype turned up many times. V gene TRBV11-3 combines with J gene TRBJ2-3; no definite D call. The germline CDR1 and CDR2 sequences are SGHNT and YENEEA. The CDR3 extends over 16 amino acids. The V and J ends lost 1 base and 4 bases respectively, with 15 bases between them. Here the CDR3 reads CASSLGPRSMADTQYF. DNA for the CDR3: TGTGCCAGCAGCTTAGGACCCCGGTCAATGGCAGATACGCAGTATTTT.

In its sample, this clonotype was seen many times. The CDR3 coding sequence is TGTGCCACCCAATCGAGGGAGGGCGCAAACATTCAGTACTTC. Translating gives CATQSREGANIQYF. The V call is TRBV2, the J call TRBJ2-4, with 7 bases lining up with TRBD2. V gave up 10 bases and J gave up 6 bases; unmatched junction bases: 12. CDR1 and CDR2 (germline): SNHLY, FYNNEI. The CDR3 loop spans 14 amino acids.

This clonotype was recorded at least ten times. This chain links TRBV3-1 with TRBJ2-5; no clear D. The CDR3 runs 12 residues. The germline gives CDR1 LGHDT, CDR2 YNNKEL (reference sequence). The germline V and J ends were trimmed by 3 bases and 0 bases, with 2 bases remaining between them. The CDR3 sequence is CASSQYQETQYF. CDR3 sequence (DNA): TGTGCCAGCAGCCAGTACCAAGAGACCCAGTACTTC.

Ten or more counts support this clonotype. In nucleotides, the CDR3 is TGTGCCAGCAGCGTAGCGCCCGGGGGAGCCGGGGAGCTGTTTTTT. As protein: CASSVAPGGAGELFF. V and J are TRBV11-2 and TRBJ2-2; maybe TRBD2 (6 bases). CDR3 length: 15 residues. CDR1 is SGHAT and CDR2 is FQNNGV in the germline V gene. The V gene lost 5 bases and the J gene lost 6 bases, with 16 bases spanning the gap.

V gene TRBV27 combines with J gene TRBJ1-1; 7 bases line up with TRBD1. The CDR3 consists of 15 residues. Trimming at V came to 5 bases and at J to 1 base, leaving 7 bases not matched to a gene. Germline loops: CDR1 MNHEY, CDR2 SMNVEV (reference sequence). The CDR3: CASSTRQGRNTEAFF. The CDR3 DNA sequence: TGTGCCAGCAGTACCCGACAGGGTAGGAACACTGAAGCTTTCTTT.

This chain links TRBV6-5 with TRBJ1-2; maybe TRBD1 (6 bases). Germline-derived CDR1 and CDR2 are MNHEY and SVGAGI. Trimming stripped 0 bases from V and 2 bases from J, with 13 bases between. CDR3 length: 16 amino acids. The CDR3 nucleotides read TGTGCCAGCAGTTACTCTCTTCTGGGACAAAACTATGGCTACACCTTC. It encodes CASSYSLLGQNYGYTF.

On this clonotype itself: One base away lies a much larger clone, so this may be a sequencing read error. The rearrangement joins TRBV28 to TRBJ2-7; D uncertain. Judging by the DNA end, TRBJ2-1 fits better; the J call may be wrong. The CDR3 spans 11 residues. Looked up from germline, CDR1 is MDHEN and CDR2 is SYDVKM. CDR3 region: CASSWADEQFF. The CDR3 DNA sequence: TGTGCCAGCAGTTGGGCGGACGAGCAGTTCTTC.

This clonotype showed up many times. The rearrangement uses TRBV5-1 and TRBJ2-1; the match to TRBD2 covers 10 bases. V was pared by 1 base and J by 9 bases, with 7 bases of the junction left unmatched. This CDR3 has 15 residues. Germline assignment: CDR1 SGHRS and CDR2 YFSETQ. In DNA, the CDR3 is TGCGCCAGCAGCTTGACCGGGACTAGCGAGGGTGAGCAGTTCTTC. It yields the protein CASSLTGTSEGEQFF. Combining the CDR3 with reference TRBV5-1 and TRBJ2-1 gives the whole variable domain KAGVTQTPRYLIKTRGQQVTLSCSPISGHRSVSWYQQTPGQGLQFLFEYFSETQRNKGNFPGRFSGRQFSNSRSEMNVSTLELGDSALYLCASSLTGTSEGEQFFGPGTRLTVL.

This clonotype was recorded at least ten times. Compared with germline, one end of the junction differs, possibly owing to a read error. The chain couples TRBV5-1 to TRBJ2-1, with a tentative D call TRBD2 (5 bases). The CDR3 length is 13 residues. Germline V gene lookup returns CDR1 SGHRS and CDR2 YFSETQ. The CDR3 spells CASSQGSYNEQFF. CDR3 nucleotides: TGTGCCAGCAGCCAAGGGAGCTACAATGAGCAGTTCTTC.

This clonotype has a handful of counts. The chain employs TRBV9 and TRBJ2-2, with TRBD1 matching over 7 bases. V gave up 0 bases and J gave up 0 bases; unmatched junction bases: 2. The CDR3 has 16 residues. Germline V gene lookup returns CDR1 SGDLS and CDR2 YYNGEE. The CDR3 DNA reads TGTGCCAGCAGCGTAGGTGGGACAGCGAACACCGGGGAGCTGTTTTTT. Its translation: CASSVGGTANTGELFF.

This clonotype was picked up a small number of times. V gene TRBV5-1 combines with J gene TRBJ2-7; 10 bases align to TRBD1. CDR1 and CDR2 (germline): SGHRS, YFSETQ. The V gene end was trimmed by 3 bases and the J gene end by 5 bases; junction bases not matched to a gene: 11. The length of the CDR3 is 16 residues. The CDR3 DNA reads TGCGCCAGCAGCTCCACCGGGACAGGGGTACGAGACGAGCAGTACTTC. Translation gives CASSSTGTGVRDEQYF.

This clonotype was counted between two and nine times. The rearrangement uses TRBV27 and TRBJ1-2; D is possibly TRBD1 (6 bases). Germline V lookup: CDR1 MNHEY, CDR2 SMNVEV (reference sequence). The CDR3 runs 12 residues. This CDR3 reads CASGGRDYGYTF. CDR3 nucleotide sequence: TGTGCGTCCGGGGGGCGTGACTATGGCTACACCTTC.

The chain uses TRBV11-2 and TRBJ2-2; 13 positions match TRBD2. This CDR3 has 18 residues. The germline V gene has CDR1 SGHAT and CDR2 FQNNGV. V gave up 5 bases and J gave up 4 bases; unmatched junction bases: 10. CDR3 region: CASSLRTSGSLGTGELFF. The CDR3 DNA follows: TGTGCCAGCAGCCTGCGGACTAGCGGGAGTCTAGGCACCGGGGAGCTGTTTTTT. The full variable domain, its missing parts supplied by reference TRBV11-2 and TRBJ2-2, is EAGVAQSPRYKIIEKRQSVAFWCNPISGHATLYWYQQILGQGPKLLIQFQNNGVVDDSQLPKDRFSAERLKGVDSTLKIQPAKLEDSAVYLCASSLRTSGSLGTGELFFGEGSRLTVL.

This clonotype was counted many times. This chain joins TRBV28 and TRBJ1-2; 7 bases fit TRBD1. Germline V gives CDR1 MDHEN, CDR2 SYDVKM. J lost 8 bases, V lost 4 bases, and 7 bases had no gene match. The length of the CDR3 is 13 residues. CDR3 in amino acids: CASSYDRVQGYTF. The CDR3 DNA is TGTGCCAGCAGTTACGACAGGGTACAGGGCTACACCTTC.

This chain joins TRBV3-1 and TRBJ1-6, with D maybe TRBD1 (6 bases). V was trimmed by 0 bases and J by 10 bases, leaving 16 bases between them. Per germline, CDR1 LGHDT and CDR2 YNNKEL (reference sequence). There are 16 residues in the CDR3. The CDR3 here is CASSQDLPGAGSPLHF. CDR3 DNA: TGTGCCAGCAGCCAAGACCTCCCGGGGGCTGGGTCACCCCTCCACTTT.

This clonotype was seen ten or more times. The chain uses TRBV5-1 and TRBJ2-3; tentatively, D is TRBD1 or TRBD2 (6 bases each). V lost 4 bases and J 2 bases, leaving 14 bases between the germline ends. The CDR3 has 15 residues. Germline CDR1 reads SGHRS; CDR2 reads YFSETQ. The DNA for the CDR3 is TGCGCCAGCAGCAAGGGGGGCGTCTTCACAGATACGCAGTATTTT. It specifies CASSKGGVFTDTQYF.

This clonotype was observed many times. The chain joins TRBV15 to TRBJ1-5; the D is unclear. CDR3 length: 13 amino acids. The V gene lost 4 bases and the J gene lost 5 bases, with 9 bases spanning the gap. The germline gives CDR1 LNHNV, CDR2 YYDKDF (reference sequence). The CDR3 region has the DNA TGTGCCACCAGCACCGAGGAGGATCAGCCCCAGCATTTT. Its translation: CATSTEEDQPQHF.

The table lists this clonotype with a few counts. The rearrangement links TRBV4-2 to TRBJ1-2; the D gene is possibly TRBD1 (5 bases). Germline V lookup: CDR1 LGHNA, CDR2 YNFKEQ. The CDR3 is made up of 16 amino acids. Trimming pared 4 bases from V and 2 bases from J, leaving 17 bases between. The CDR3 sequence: CASSPQITWDNYGYTF. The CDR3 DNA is TGTGCCAGCAGCCCCCAGATCACCTGGGACAACTATGGCTACACCTTC.

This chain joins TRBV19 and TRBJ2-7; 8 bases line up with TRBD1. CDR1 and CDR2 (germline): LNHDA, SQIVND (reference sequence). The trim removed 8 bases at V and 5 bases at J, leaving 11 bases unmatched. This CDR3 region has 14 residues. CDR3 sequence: CASSPFSGGHEQYF. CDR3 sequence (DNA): TGTGCCAGTTCTCCTTTCTCAGGGGGCCACGAGCAGTACTTC. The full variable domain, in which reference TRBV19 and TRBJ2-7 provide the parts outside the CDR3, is DGGITQSPKYLFRKEGQNVTLSCEQNLNHDAMYWYRQDPGQGLRLIYYSQIVNDFQKGDIAEGYSVSREKKESFPLTVTSAQKNPTAFYLCASSPFSGGHEQYFGPGTRLTVT.

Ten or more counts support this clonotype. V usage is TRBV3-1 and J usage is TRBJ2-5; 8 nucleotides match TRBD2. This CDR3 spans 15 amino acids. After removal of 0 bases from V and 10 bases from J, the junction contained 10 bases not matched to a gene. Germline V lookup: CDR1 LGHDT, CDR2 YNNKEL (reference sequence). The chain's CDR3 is CASSQDLSGGDLQYF. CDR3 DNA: TGTGCCAGCAGCCAAGATTTGTCGGGGGGGGACCTCCAGTACTTC.

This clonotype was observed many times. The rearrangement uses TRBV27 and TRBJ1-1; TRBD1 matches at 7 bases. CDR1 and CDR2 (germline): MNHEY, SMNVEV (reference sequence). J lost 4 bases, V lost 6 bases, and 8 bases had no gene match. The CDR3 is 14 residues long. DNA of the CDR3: TGTGCCAGCAGCCTAATTCAGGGGGGCACTGAAGCTTTCTTT. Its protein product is CASSLIQGGTEAFF.

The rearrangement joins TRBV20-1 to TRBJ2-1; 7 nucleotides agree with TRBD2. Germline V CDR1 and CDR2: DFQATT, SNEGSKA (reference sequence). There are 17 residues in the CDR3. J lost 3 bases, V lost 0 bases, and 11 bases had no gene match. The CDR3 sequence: CSARDRSGRELYNEQFF. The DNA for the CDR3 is TGCAGTGCTAGAGATCGGTCTGGGAGGGAGCTCTACAATGAGCAGTTCTTC.

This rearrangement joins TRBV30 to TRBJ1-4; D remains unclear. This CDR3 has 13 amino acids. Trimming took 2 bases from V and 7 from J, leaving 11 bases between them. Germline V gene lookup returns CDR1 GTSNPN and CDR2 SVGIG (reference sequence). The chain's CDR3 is CAWSLLGGEKLFF. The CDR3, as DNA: TGTGCCTGGAGTCTGCTGGGAGGTGAAAAACTGTTTTTT.

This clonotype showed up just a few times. CDR3 residues: CASLGEVGWVYGYTF. The CDR3 DNA follows: TGTGCCAGCCTCGGTGAGGTGGGATGGGTCTATGGCTACACCTTC. This chain links TRBV19 with TRBJ1-2, with unresolved D. The CDR3 has 15 amino acids. The germline gives CDR1 LNHDA, CDR2 SQIVND (reference sequence). The V end was cut by 9 bases, the J end by 4 bases, with 21 bases between.